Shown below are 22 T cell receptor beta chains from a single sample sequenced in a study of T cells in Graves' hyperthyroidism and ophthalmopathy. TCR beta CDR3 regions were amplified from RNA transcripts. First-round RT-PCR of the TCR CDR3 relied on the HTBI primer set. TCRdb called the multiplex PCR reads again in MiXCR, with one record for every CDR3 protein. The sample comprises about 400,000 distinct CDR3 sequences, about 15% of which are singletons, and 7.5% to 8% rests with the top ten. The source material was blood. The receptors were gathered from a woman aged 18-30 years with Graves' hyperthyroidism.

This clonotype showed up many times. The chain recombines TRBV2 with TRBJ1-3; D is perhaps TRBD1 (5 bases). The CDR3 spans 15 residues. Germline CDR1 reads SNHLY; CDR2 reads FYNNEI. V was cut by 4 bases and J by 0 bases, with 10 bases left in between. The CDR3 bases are TGTGCCAGCAGTGCCAAGGGGTACTCTGGAAACACCATATATTTT. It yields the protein CASSAKGYSGNTIYF.

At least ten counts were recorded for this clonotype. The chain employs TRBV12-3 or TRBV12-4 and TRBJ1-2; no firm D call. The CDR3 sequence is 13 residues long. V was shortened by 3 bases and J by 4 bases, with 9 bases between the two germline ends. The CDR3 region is CASSLGSSYGYTF. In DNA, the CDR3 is TGTGCCAGCAGTTTGGGGAGTTCCTATGGCTACACCTTC.

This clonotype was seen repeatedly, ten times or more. The CDR3 loop is CSAILTSRSSYEQYF. The CDR3 DNA reads as TGCAGTGCTATCCTAACTAGCCGGAGCTCCTACGAGCAGTACTTC. The chain joins TRBV20-1 to TRBJ2-7; possible D gene TRBD2, 6 bases. Germline CDR1 reads DFQATT; CDR2 reads SNEGSKA (reference sequence). Trimming took off 4 bases at V and 0 bases at J, with 16 bases between the two ends. The CDR3 length is 15 residues.

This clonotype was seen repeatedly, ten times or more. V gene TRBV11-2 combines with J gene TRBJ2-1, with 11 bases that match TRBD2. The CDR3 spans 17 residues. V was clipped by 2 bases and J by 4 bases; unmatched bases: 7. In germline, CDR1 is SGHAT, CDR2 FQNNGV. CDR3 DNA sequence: TGTGCCAGCAGCTTAACCTCCGGGACTAGCGGATACAATGAGCAGTTCTTC. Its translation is CASSLTSGTSGYNEQFF. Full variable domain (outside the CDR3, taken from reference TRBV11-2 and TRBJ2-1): EAGVAQSPRYKIIEKRQSVAFWCNPISGHATLYWYQQILGQGPKLLIQFQNNGVVDDSQLPKDRFSAERLKGVDSTLKIQPAKLEDSAVYLCASSLTSGTSGYNEQFFGPGTRLTVL.

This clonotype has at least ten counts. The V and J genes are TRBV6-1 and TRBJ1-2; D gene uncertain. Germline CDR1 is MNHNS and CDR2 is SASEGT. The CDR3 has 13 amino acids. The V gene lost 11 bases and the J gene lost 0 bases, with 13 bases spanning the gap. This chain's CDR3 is CAVGRRANYGYTF. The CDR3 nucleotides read TGTGCCGTCGGCCGGAGAGCTAACTATGGCTACACCTTC.

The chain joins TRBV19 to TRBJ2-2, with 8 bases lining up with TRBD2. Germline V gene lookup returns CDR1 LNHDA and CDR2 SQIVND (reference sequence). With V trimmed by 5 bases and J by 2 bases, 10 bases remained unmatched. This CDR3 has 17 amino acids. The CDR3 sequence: CASSREGVGLNTGELFF. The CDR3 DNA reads TGTGCCAGTAGTCGGGAGGGGGTGGGACTTAACACCGGGGAGCTGTTTTTT.

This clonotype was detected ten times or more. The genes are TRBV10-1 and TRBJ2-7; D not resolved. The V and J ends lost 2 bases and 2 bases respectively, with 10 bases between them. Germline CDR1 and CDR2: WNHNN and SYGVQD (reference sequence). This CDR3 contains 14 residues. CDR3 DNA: TGCGCCAGCAGTGAGGTAGGCTTAGCCTACGAGCAGTACTTC. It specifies CASSEVGLAYEQYF.

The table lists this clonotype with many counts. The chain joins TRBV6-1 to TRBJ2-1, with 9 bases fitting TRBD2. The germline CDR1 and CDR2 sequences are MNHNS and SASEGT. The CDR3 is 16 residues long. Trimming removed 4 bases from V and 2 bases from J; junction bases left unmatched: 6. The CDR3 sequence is CASSVTSGDPYNEQFF. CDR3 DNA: TGTGCCAGCAGTGTGACTAGCGGTGATCCCTACAATGAGCAGTTCTTC.

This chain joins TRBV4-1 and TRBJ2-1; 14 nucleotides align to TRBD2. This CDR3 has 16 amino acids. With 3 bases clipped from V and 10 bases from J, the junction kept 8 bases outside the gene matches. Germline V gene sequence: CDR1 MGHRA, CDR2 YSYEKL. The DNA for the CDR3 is TGCGCCAGCAGCCATACCGGGACTAGCGGGAGAGGAGAGCAGTTCTTC. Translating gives CASSHTGTSGRGEQFF.

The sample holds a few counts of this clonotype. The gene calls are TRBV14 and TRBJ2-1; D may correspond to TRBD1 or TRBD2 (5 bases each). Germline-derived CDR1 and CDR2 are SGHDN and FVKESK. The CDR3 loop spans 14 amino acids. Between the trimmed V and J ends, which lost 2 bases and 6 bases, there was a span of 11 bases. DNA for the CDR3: TGTGCCAGCAGCCAAATTAGGGACCCCAATGAGCAGTTCTTC. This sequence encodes CASSQIRDPNEQFF.

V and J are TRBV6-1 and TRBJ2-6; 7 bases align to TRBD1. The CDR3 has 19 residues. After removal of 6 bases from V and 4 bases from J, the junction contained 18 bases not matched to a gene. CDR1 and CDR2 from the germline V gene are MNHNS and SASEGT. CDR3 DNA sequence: TGTGCCAGCAGCCAACTTGACAGGGTCCCCTCGGGCGGGGCCAACGTCCTGACTTTC. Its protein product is CASSQLDRVPSGGANVLTF.

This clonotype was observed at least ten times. In DNA, the CDR3 is TGTGCCAGCAGTACGAGTGGGCAGACTGAAGCTTTCTTT. Translated: CASSTSGQTEAFF. The chain is built from TRBV12-3 or TRBV12-4 and TRBJ1-1; D gene ambiguous. V lost 5 bases, J lost 5 bases, and 12 bases lay in between. The CDR3 is 13 amino acids.

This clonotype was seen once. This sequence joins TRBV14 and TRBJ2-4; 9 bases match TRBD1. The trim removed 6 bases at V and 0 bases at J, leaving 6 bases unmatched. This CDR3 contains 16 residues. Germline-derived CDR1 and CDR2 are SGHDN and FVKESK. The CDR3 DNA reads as TGTGCCAGCAGTCCTGGACAGGGGCGAGCCAAAAACATTCAGTACTTC. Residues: CASSPGQGRAKNIQYF.

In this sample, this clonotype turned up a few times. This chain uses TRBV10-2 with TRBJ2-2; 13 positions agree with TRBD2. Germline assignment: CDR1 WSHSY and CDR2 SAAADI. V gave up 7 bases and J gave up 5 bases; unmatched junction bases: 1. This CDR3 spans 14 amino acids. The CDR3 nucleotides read TGCGCCAGCATGACTAGCGGGAGGACCGGGGAGCTGTTTTTT. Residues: CASMTSGRTGELFF.

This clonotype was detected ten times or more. CDR3 residues: CASSQGVGGETQYF. CDR3 nucleotide sequence: TGTGCCAGCAGCCAAGGGGTAGGGGGCGAGACCCAGTACTTC. This sequence joins TRBV3-1 and TRBJ2-5, with 7 bases matching TRBD1. The V segment lost 1 base and the J segment 5 bases; nucleotides outside the gene matches: 4. CDR1 and CDR2 (germline): LGHDT, YNNKEL (reference sequence). The CDR3 length is 14 residues.

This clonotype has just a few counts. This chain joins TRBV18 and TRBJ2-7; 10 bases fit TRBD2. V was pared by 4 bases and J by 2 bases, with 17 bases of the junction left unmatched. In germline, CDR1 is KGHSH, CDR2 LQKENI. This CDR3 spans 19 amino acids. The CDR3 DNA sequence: TGTGCCAGCTCACTACACGGGGGAGTCGTAACTAGCGGGACCTACGAGCAGTACTTC. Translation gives CASSLHGGVVTSGTYEQYF.

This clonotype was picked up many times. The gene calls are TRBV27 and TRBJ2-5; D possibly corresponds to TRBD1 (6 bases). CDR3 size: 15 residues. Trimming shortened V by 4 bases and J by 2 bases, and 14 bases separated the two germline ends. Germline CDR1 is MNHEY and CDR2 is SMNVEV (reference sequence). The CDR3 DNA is TGTGCCAGCAGTTGTGCCCCGGACAGACAAGAGACCCAGTACTTC. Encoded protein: CASSCAPDRQETQYF.

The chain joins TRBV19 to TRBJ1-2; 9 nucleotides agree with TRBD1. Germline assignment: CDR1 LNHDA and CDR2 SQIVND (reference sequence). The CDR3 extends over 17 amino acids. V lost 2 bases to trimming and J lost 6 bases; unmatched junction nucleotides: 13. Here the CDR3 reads CASSIYGTPGQGDGYTF. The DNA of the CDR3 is TGTGCCAGTAGTATATACGGAACTCCGGGACAGGGTGATGGCTACACCTTC.

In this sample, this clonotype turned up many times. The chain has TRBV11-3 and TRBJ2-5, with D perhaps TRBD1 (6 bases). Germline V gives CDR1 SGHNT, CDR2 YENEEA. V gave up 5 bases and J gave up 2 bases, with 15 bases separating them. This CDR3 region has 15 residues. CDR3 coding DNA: TGTGCCAGCAGCCATTACCAGGGGTTTCAAGAGACCCAGTACTTC. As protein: CASSHYQGFQETQYF.

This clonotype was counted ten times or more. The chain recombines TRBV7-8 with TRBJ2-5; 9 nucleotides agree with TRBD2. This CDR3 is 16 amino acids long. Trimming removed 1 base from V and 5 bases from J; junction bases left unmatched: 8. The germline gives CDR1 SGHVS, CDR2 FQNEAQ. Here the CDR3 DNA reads TGTGCCAGCAGCTTAGAGATTAGCGGGAGCTGGGAGACCCAGTACTTC. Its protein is CASSLEISGSWETQYF.

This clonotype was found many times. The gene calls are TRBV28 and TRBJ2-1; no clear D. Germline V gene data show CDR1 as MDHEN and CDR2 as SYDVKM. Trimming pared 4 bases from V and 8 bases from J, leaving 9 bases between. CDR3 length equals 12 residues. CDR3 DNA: TGTGCCAGCAGTTCGTCCGGCGATGAGCAGTTCTTC. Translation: CASSSSGDEQFF.

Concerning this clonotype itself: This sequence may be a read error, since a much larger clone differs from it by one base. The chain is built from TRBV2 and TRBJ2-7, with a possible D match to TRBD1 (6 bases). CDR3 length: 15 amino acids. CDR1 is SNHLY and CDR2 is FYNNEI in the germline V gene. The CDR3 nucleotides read TGTGCCAGCAGGCACAGGGCAGACAGCTCCTACGGGCAGTACTTC. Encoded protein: CASRHRADSSYGQYF. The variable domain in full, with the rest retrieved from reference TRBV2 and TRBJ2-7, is EPEVTQTPSHQVTQMGQEVILRCVPISNHLYFYWYRQILGQKVEFLVSFYNNEISEKSEIFDDQFSVERPDGSNFTLKIRSTKLEDSAMYFCASRHRADSSYGQYFGPGTRLTVT.